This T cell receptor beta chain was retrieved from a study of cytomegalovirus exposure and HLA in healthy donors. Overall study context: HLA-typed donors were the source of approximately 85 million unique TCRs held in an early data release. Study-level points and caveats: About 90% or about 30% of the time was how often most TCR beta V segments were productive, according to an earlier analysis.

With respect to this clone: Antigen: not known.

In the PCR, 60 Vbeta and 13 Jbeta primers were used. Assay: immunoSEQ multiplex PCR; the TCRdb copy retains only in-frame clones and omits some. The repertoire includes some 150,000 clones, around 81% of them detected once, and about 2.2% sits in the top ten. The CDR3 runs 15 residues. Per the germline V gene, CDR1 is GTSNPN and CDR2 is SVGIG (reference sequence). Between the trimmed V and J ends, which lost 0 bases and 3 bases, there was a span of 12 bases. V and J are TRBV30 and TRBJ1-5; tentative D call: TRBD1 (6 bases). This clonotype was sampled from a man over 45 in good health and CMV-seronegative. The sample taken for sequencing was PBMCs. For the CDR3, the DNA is TGTGCCTGGAGTGTATCTGACAGGTTCAATCAGCCCCAGCATTTT. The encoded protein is CAWSVSDRFNQPQHF.